These T cell receptor beta chains were read from a single sample in a study of blood T cells in healthy people across ages. TCRdb re-called the 5' RACE reads with MiXCR, one entry per CDR3 protein. The sample has around 1.5 million distinct CDR3 sequences, around 36% seen once. The sample was blood. Source of these receptors: a woman in her 30s in good health. CDR3s include the opening cysteine and the closing phenylalanine or tryptophan. D genes are given only for firm matches. Rows may omit the clone size; those that give it use once, few, many or a size class.

size,D,J,length,V,CDR3,DNA
NA,NA,TRBJ2-5,17,TRBV15,CATSRDNGGSGTKTQYF,TGTGCCACCAGCAGAGATAACGGCGGGAGCGGGACAAAGACCCAGTACTTC
many,NA,TRBJ1-2,14,TRBV5-6,CASSLGQTRYGYTF,TGTGCCAGCAGCTTGGGACAGACCCGCTATGGCTACACCTTC
NA,NA,TRBJ1-1,16,TRBV29-1,CSVEDLGAGQGIGAFF,TGCAGCGTTGAAGATCTGGGTGCGGGCCAGGGGATTGGAGCTTTCTTT
few,NA,TRBJ1-1,13,TRBV29-1,CSVRTTENTEAFF,TGCAGCGTTCGGACCACCGAGAACACTGAAGCTTTCTTT
NA,NA,TRBJ1-1,16,TRBV5-8,CASSLRQEEGWTEAFF,TGTGCCAGCAGCTTGCGACAGGAGGAGGGCTGGACTGAAGCTTTCTTT
many,NA,TRBJ2-1,15,TRBV20-1,CSALPYRSSYNEQFF,TGCAGTGCCCTCCCCTACCGGAGCTCCTACAATGAGCAGTTCTTC
few,NA,TRBJ2-4,15,TRBV20-1,CSASGVGTAKNIQYF,TGCAGTGCTAGCGGGGTGGGGACGGCCAAAAACATTCAGTACTTC
few,TRBD1,TRBJ2-7,16,TRBV4-2,CASSQDFYRGLNEQYF,TGTGCCAGCAGCCAAGATTTTTACAGGGGGCTCAACGAGCAGTACTTC
few,NA,TRBJ2-5,15,TRBV30,CAWSAGKTGSETQYF,TGTGCCTGGAGTGCCGGGAAAACGGGCTCGGAGACCCAGTACTTC
few,NA,TRBJ2-7,14,TRBV9,CASSPLSSSYEQYF,TGTGCCAGCAGCCCGCTTTCCTCCTCCTACGAGCAGTACTTC
NA,NA,TRBJ1-4,14,TRBV7-9,CASSSWGSNEKLFF,TGTGCCAGCAGCTCCTGGGGGTCTAATGAAAAACTGTTTTTT
NA,NA,TRBJ1-6,19,TRBV20-1,CSAAQVIPRTSSYNSPLHF,TGCAGTGCTGCTCAGGTGATTCCACGAACTAGCTCCTATAATTCACCCCTCCACTTT
few,NA,TRBJ1-1,11,TRBV12-3/TRBV12-4,CASSLGEVAFF,TGTGCCAGCAGTTTGGGAGAGGTAGCTTTCTTT
NA,NA,TRBJ1-2,12,TRBV9,CASRQGPYGYTF,TGTGCCAGCAGGCAGGGACCCTATGGCTACACCTTC